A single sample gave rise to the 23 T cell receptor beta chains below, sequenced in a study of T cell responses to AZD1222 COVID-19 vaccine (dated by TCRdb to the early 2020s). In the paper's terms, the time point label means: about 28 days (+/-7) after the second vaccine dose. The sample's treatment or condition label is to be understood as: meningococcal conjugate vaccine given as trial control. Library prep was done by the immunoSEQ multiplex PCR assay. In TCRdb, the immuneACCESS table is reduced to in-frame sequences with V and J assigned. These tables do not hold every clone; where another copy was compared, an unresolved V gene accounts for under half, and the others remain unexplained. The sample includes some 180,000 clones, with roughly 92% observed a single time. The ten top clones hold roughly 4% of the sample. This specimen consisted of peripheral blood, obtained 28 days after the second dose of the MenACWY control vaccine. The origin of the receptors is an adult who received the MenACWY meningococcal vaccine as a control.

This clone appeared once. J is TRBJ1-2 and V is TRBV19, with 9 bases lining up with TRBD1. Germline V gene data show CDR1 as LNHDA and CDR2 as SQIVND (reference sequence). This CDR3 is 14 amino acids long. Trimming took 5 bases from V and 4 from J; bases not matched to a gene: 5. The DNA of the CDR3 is TGTGCCAGTAGTCTCCGGACAGGGGCCTATGGCTACACCTTC. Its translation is CASSLRTGAYGYTF. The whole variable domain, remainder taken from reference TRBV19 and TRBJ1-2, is DGGITQSPKYLFRKEGQNVTLSCEQNLNHDAMYWYRQDPGQGLRLIYYSQIVNDFQKGDIAEGYSVSREKKESFPLTVTSAQKNPTAFYLCASSLRTGAYGYTFGSGTRLTVV.

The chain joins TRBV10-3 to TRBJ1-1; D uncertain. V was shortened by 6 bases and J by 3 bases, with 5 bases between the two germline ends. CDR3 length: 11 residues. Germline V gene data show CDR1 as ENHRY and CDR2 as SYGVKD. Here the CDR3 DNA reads TGTGCCATCAGGGCGGACACTGAAGCTTTCTTT. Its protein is CAIRADTEAFF.

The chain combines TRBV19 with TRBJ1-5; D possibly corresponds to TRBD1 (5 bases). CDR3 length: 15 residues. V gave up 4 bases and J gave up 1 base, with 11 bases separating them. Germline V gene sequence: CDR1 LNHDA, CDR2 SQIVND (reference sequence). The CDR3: CASSKGRASNQPQHF. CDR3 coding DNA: TGTGCCAGTAGTAAAGGCAGGGCCAGCAATCAGCCCCAGCATTTT.

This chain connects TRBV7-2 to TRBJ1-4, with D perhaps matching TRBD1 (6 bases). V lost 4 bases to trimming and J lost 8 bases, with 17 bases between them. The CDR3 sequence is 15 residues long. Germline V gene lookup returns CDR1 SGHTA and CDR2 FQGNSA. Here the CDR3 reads CASSWVGGAVEKLFF. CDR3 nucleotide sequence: TGTGCCAGCAGCTGGGTGGGGGGGGCAGTGGAAAAACTGTTTTTT.

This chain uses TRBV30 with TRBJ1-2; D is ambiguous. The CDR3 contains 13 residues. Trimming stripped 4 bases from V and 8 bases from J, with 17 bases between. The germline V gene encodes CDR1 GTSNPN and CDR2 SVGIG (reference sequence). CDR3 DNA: TGTGCCTGGACAGTGAGGGTCGGAGGGGGCTACACCTTC. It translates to CAWTVRVGGGYTF.

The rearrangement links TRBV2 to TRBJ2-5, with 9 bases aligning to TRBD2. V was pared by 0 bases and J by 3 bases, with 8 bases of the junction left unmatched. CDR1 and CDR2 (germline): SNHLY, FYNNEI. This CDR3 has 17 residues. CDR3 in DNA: TGTGCCAGCAGTGAAGCCCGCGGCGGGAGGGAAAAAGAGACCCAGTACTTC. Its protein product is CASSEARGGREKETQYF.

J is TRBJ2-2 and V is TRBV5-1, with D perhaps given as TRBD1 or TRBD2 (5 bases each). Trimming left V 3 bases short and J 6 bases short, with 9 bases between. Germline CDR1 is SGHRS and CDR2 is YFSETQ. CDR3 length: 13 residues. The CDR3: CASSSQGPGELFF. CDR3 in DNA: TGCGCCAGCAGCTCGCAGGGACCCGGGGAGCTGTTTTTT.

DNA for the CDR3: TGTGCCAGCAGTGACCCTTTCCTCTCGGGGGGCAATCAGCCCCAGCATTTT. This gives the protein CASSDPFLSGGNQPQHF. The rearrangement links TRBV6-2 or TRBV6-3 to TRBJ1-5; possibly TRBD1 for D (5 bases). Looked up from germline, CDR1 is MNHEY and CDR2 is SVGEGT. The CDR3 length is 17 residues. V dropped 5 bases and J dropped 2 bases, with 19 bases sitting between them.

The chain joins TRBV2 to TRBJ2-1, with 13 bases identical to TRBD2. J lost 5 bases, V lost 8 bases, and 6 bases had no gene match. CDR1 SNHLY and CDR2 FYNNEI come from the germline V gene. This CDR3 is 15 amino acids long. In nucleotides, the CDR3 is TGTGCCAGCGGTCGGACTAGCGGGAGCCACAATGAGCAGTTCTTC. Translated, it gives CASGRTSGSHNEQFF.

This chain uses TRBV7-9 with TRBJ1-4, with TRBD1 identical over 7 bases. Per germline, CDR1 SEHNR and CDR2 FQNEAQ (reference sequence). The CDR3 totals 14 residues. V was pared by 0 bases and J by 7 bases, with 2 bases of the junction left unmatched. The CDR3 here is CASSLAGTAEKLFF. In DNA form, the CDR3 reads TGTGCCAGCAGCTTAGCCGGGACAGCTGAAAAACTGTTTTTT.

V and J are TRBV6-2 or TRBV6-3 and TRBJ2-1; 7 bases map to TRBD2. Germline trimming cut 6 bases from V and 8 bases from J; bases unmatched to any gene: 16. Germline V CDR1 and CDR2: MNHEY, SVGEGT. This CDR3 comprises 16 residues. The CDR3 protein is CASSPLRKRDSDEQFF. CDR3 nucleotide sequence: TGTGCCAGCAGCCCTCTGCGGAAGCGGGATTCGGATGAGCAGTTCTTC.

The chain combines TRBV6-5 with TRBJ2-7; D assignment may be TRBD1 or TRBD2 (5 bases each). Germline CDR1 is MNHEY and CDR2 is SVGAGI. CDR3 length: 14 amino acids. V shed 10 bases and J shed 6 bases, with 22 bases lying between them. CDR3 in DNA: TGTGCCACTACCCGAGGAGCAGGGAGCGGCGAGCAGTACTTC. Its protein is CATTRGAGSGEQYF.

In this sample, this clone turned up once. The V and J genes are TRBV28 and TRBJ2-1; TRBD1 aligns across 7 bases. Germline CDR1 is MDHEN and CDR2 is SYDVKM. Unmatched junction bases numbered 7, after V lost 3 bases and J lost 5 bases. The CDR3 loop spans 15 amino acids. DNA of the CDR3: TGTGCCAGCAGTTTTGATCCGGGGACAGACAATGAGCAGTTCTTC. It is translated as CASSFDPGTDNEQFF. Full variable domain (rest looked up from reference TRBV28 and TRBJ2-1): DVKVTQSSRYLVKRTGEKVFLECVQDMDHENMFWYRQDPGLGLRLIYFSYDVKMKEKGDIPEGYSVSREKKERFSLILESASTNQTSMYLCASSFDPGTDNEQFFGPGTRLTVL.

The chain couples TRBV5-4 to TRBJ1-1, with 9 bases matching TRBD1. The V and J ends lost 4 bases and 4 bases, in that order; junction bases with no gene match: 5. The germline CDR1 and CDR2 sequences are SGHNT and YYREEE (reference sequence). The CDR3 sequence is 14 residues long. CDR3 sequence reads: CASSTTGGSTEAFF. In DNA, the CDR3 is TGTGCCAGCAGCACGACAGGGGGTTCCACTGAAGCTTTCTTT.

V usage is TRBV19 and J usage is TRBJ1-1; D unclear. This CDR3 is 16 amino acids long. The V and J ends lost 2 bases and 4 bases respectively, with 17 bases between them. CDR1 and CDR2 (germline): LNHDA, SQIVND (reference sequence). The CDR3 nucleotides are TGTGCCAGTAGTATATTTTTACGAGCCGGCGGCACTGAAGCTTTCTTT. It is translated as CASSIFLRAGGTEAFF. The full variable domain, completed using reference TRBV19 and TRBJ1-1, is DGGITQSPKYLFRKEGQNVTLSCEQNLNHDAMYWYRQDPGQGLRLIYYSQIVNDFQKGDIAEGYSVSREKKESFPLTVTSAQKNPTAFYLCASSIFLRAGGTEAFFGQGTRLTVV.

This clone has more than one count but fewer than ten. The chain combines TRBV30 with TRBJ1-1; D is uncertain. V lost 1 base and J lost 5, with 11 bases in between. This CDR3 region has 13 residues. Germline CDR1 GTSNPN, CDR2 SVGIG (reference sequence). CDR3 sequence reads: CAWSGSGWTEAFF. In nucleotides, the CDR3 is TGTGCCTGGAGTGGTTCGGGTTGGACTGAAGCTTTCTTT.

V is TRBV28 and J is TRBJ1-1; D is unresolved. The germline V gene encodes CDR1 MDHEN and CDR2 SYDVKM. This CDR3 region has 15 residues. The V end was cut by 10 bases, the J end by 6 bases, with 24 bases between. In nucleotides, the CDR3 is TGTGCCACTATGCTGGGGTTCGGACGATCCTCTGAAGCTTTCTTT. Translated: CATMLGFGRSSEAFF.

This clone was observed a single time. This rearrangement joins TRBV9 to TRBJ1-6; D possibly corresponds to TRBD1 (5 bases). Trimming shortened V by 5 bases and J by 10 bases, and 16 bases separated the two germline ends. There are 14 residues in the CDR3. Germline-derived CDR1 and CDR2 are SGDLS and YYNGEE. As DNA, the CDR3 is TGTGCCAGCAGTCAGGGACTCCCACGCTCACCCCTCCACTTT. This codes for CASSQGLPRSPLHF.

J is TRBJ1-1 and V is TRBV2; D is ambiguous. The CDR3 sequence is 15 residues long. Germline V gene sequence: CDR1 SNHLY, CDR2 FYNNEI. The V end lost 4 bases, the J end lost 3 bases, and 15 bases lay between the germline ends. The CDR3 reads CASSVGYATDTEAFF. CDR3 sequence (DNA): TGTGCCAGCAGTGTAGGATACGCTACGGACACTGAAGCTTTCTTT.

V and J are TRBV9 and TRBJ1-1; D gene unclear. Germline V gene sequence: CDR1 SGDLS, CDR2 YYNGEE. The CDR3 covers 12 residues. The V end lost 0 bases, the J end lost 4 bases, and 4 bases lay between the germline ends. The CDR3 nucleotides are TGTGCCAGCAGCGTAGGCGTCACTGAAGCTTTCTTT. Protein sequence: CASSVGVTEAFF. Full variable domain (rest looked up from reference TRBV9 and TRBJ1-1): DSGVTQTPKHLITATGQRVTLRCSPRSGDLSVYWYQQSLDQGLQFLIQYYNGEERAKGNILERFSAQQFPDLHSELNLSSLELGDSALYFCASSVGVTEAFFGQGTRLTVV.

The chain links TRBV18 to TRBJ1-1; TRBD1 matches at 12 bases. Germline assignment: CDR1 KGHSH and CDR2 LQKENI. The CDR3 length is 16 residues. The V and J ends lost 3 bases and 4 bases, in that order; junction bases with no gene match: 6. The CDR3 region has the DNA TGTGCCAGCTCACCCCCGGGACAGGGGGCGCCCACTGAAGCTTTCTTT. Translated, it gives CASSPPGQGAPTEAFF.

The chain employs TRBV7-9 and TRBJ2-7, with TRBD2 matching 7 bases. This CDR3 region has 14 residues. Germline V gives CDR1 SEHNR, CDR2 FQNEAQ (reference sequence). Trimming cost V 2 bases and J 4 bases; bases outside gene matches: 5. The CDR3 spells CASSLSGKSYEQYF. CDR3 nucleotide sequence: TGTGCCAGCAGCTTAAGCGGGAAGTCTTACGAGCAGTACTTC.

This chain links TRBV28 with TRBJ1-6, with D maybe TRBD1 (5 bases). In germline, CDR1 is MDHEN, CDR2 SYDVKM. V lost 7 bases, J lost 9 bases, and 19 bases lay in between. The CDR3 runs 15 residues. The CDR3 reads CASTPSLGGISPLHF. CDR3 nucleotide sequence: TGTGCCAGCACCCCCTCTTTGGGGGGGATTTCACCCCTCCACTTT.